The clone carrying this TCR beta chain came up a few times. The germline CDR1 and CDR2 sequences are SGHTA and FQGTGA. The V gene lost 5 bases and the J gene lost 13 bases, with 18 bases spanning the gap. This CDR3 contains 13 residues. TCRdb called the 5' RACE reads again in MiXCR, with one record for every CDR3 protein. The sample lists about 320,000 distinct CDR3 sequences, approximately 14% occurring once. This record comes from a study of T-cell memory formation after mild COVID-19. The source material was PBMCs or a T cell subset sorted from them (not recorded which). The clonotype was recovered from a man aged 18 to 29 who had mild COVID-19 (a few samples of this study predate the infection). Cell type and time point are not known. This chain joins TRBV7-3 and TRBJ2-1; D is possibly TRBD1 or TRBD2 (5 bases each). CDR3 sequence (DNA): TGTGCCAGCAGCCGCCTTGGGGCAGGACTCCAGTTCTTC. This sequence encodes CASSRLGAGLQFF.